The rows below give T cell receptor beta chains drawn from one sample of a study of beta chain features in type 1 diabetes. The assay was immunoSEQ multiplex PCR, and TCRdb's table has in-frame clones only and misses some. The profile shows hundreds of thousands of clones, under 15% of them singletons. The sequencing input was naive CD4+ T cells from blood. These receptors came from a man between 18 and 29 years old with type 1 diabetes. Both conserved end residues are part of each CDR3. D genes are given only for firm matches. Only part of the rows carry a size: once, few, many, or a class if the clone is expanded.

j_gene | abundance | d_gene | v_gene | CDR3aa | CDR3nt
TRBJ1-4 | . | . | TRBV19 | CASRTHTGTKSLFF | TGTGCCAGCCGGACTCATACAGGGACCAAGAGTTTGTTTTTT
TRBJ2-3 | few | . | TRBV19 | CASSGAGASTDTQYF | TGTGCCTCCTCAGGGGCAGGGGCGAGCACAGATACGCAGTATTTT
TRBJ2-3 | . | . | TRBV6-5 | CASSSPPRDTQYF | TGTGCCAGCAGTTCCCCGCCCCGAGATACGCAGTATTTT
TRBJ2-7 | . | TRBD1 | TRBV7-2 | CASSSPGQGVHEQYF | TGTGCCAGCAGCTCGCCGGGACAGGGGGTCCACGAGCAGTACTTC
TRBJ1-2 | . | . | TRBV25-1 | CASSEPGKGHGYTF | TGTGCCAGCAGTGAACCAGGGAAAGGGCATGGCTACACCTTC
TRBJ1-3 | . | TRBD1 | TRBV30 | CAWTERQGAYSGNTIYF | TGTGCCTGGACCGAAAGACAGGGGGCATACTCTGGAAACACCATATATTTT
TRBJ1-2 | . | . | TRBV5-1 | CASSLESVYGYTF | TGCGCCAGCAGCTTGGAGTCGGTCTATGGCTACACCTTC
TRBJ1-1 | . | . | TRBV14 | CASSQFPMNTEAFF | TGTGCCAGCAGCCAATTTCCCATGAACACTGAAGCTTTCTTT
TRBJ2-2 | . | TRBD2 | TRBV9 | CASSVGLAGLTGELFF | TGTGCCAGCAGCGTAGGTCTAGCGGGACTCACCGGGGAGCTGTTTTTT
TRBJ1-1 | few | TRBD1 | TRBV30 | CAWQTGQGNTEAFF | TGTGCCTGGCAGACGGGACAGGGGAACACTGAAGCTTTCTTT
TRBJ1-1 | few | . | TRBV5-1 | CASSLFQESGTEAFF | TGCGCCAGCAGCTTGTTTCAGGAGAGTGGCACTGAAGCTTTCTTT
TRBJ2-5 | few | TRBD2 | TRBV4-1 | CASSPAGRGVETQYF | TGCGCCAGCAGCCCGGCCGGGCGGGGGGTAGAGACCCAGTACTTC
TRBJ2-4 | few | . | TRBV5-8 | CASSLATVNIQYF | TGTGCCAGCAGCTTGGCGACAGTGAACATTCAGTACTTC
TRBJ1-2 | . | TRBD1 | TRBV20-1 | CSAPTGGGYTF | TGCAGTGCTCCGACAGGGGGAGGCTACACCTTC
TRBJ1-2 | few | . | TRBV30 | CAWSGRAPNYGYTF | TGTGCCTGGAGTGGGAGGGCTCCTAACTATGGCTACACCTTC
TRBJ2-6 | few | TRBD1 | TRBV6-5 | CASSSQTGTGANVLTF | TGTGCCAGCAGTTCTCAGACAGGGACTGGGGCCAACGTCCTGACTTTC
TRBJ2-5 | . | TRBD1 | TRBV5-6 | CASSLPTGGETQYF | TGTGCCAGCAGCTTGCCCACAGGGGGGGAGACCCAGTACTTC
TRBJ1-2 | . | TRBD1 | TRBV5-1 | CASRRGQGTDGYTF | TGCGCCAGCAGGAGGGGACAGGGCACGGATGGCTACACCTTC
TRBJ2-7 | . | TRBD2 | TRBV5-4 | CASSSWTSGGYEQYF | TGTGCCAGCAGCTCATGGACTAGCGGGGGCTACGAGCAGTACTTC
TRBJ2-3 | few | TRBD2 | TRBV6-6 | CASSSLGLATDTQYF | TGTGCCAGCAGCAGCCTGGGACTAGCCACAGATACGCAGTATTTT
TRBJ2-2 | few | . | TRBV7-2 | CASSFGGPAGELFF | TGTGCCAGCAGCTTCGGGGGCCCCGCCGGGGAGCTGTTTTTT
TRBJ1-1 | . | . | TRBV29-1 | CSVASPGAGAFF | TGCAGCGTTGCATCCCCCGGGGCTGGAGCTTTCTTT
TRBJ2-3 | few | TRBD1 | TRBV6-1 | CASSEDRGWADTQYF | TGTGCCAGCAGTGAAGACAGGGGGTGGGCAGATACGCAGTATTTT
TRBJ2-7 | . | . | TRBV9 | CASSASSRDEQYF | TGTGCCAGCAGCGCGAGTTCCAGGGACGAGCAGTACTTC
TRBJ2-5 | once | . | TRBV7-3 | CASSLTLTGQETQYF | TGTGCCAGCAGCTTAACGTTAACAGGGCAAGAGACCCAGTACTTC
TRBJ2-5 | . | TRBD1 | TRBV7-7 | CASSQKRDRRWETQYF | TGTGCCAGCAGCCAGAAAAGGGACAGGAGGTGGGAGACCCAGTACTTC